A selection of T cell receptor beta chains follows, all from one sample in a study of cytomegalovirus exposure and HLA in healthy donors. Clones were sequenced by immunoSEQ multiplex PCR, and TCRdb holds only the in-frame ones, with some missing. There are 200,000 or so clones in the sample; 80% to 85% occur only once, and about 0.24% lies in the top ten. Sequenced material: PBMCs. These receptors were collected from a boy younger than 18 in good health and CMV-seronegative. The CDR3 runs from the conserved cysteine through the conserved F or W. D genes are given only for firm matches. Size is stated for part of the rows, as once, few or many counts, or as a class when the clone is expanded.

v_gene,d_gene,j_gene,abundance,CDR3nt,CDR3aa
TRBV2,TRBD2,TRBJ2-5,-,TGTGCCAGCTCAGCGGGGGCCAAAGAGACCCAGTACTTC,CASSAGAKETQYF
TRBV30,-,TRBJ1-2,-,TGTGCCTGGAGTGTAAATAGCCTTAACTATGGCTACACCTTC,CAWSVNSLNYGYTF
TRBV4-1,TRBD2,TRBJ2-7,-,TGCGCCAGCAGCCAAATTAGCGGGACCGCCTACGAGCAGTACTTC,CASSQISGTAYEQYF
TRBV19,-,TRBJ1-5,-,TGTGCCAGTAGTATTTTTGAGGGCGGCAATCAGCCCCAGCATTTT,CASSIFEGGNQPQHF
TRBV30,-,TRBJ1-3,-,TGTGCCTGGAGTGTAGGGGACACCATATGTTTT,CAWSVGDTICF
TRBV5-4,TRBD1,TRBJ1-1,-,TGTGCCAGCAGCTTGGCAGGGGGAAGGACTGAAGCTTTCTTT,CASSLAGGRTEAFF
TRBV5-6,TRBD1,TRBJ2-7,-,TGTGCCAGCAGCCTCCTGGGACAGGGACCCTACGAGCAGTACTTC,CASSLLGQGPYEQYF
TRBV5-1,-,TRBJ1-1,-,TGCGCCAGCAGGCTTACAGGGAACACTGAAGCTTTCTTT,CASRLTGNTEAFF
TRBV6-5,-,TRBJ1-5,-,TGTGCCAGCAGTTACTCGGATGGAGGAACCCAGCATTTT,CASSYSDGGTQHF
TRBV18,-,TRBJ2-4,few,TGTGCCAGCTCACCACCGTCTTTAGCCAAAAACATTCAGTACTTC,CASSPPSLAKNIQYF
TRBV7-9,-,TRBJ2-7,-,TGTGCCAGCAGCATAGGACAGTACTACGAGCAGTACTTC,CASSIGQYYEQYF
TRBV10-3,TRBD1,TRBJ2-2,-,TGTGCCATCAGTGAGGGACAGGGGGCGGCCGGGGAGCTGTTTTTT,CAISEGQGAAGELFF
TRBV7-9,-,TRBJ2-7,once,TGTTCCAGCAGCCACCAGGGTTTCGAGCAGTACTTC,CSSSHQGFEQYF
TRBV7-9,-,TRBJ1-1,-,TGTTCCAGCAGCTTAAGAGTGGTGCCCACTGAAGCTTTCTTT,CSSSLRVVPTEAFF
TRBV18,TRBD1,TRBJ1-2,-,TGTGCCAGCTCACCTGACAGGGCCCGCTATGGCTACACCTTC,CASSPDRARYGYTF
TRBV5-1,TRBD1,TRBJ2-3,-,TGCGCCAGCAGCTTTGACAGGGGAGTTTTAGATACGCAGTATTTT,CASSFDRGVLDTQYF
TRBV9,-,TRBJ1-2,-,TGTGCCAGCAGCGTAGACGGGGGAGATGGCTACACCTTC,CASSVDGGDGYTF
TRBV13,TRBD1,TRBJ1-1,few,TGTGCCAGCAGCTTAGAAGGCAGGGGGACAGCTTTCTTT,CASSLEGRGTAFF
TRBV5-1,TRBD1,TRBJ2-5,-,TGCGCCAGCAGCCGAATGGGACAGCTCCAAGAGACCCAGTACTTC,CASSRMGQLQETQYF
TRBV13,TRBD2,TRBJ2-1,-,TGTGCCAGCAGCTCGCGGACTAGATCCAATGAGCAGTTCTTC,CASSSRTRSNEQFF
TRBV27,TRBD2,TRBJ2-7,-,TGTGCCAGCAGTTTTAGGCCGACACTAGCGGGGCCCCCAAACTACGAGCAGTACTTC,CASSFRPTLAGPPNYEQYF
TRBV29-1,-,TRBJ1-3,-,TGCAGCGTTCGCCGGGTTTCTGGAAACACCATATATTTT,CSVRRVSGNTIYF
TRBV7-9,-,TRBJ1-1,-,TGTGCCAGCAGCCCCGGGGGTCCTGAAGCTTTCTTT,CASSPGGPEAFF
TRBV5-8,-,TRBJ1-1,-,TGTGCCAGCAGCTCTCAGGGGATGAACACTGAAGCTTTCTTT,CASSSQGMNTEAFF